This entry lists 23 T cell receptor beta chains sequenced from one sample in a study of blood T cell repertoires in COVID-19 (dated by TCRdb to between 2020 and 2021). Library generation was performed with the immunoSEQ multiplex PCR assay. TCRdb carries this immuneACCESS record with in-frame sequences only. Its versions omit some clonotypes, under half of them owing to an unresolved V gene in the studies checked, with the rest unexplained. The table for this sample lists some 220,000 clones; 85% to 90% of them were counted only once. The top ten clonotypes cover about 3.3% of the sample. Specimen: PBMCs or T cells enriched from blood (not recorded which). These receptors all stem from a woman between 18 and 29 years old in a cohort exposed to, infected with or recovered from COVID-19 (not recorded which).

The V gene is TRBV11-2, the J gene TRBJ1-4; TRBD1 aligns across 9 bases. Unmatched junction bases numbered 8, after V lost 4 bases and J lost 5 bases. The CDR3 has 16 amino acids. CDR1 and CDR2 (germline): SGHAT, FQNNGV. The CDR3 region has the DNA TGTGCCAGCAGCTCACTTACAGGGGGCGCGAATGAAAAACTGTTTTTT. Translation: CASSSLTGGANEKLFF.

The gene calls are TRBV28 and TRBJ2-5; 9 nucleotides align to TRBD1. The CDR3 totals 16 residues. Germline V CDR1 and CDR2: MDHEN, SYDVKM. V lost 4 bases, J lost 5 bases, and 11 bases stayed unmatched. The CDR3 region has the DNA TGTGCCAGCAGTTCCCCAGCCGGGACAGGGTTGGAGACCCAGTACTTC. It codes for CASSSPAGTGLETQYF.

The chain is built from TRBV11-2 and TRBJ2-1; possibly TRBD2 for D (7 bases). Deletions cut 3 bases from V and 2 bases from J, with 11 bases between. Germline loops: CDR1 SGHAT, CDR2 FQNNGV. This CDR3 has 15 amino acids. The CDR3, as DNA: TGTGCCAGCAGCTTGCGGGGGCTAGCCTACAATGAGCAGTTCTTC. This encodes CASSLRGLAYNEQFF.

Concerning this clone itself: This sample also contains other DNA sequences that code for the same CDR3. The chain employs TRBV4-1 and TRBJ1-2; TRBD1 is a possible D gene (6 bases). The V and J ends lost 1 base and 8 bases respectively, with 14 bases between them. The germline gives CDR1 MGHRA, CDR2 YSYEKL. The CDR3 covers 14 residues. The CDR3 loop is CASSQATGFYGYTF. The CDR3, as DNA: TGCGCCAGCAGCCAAGCGACAGGATTCTACGGCTACACCTTC.

The chain carries TRBV5-1 and TRBJ2-7; 7 nucleotides agree with TRBD2. Germline values: CDR1 SGHRS, CDR2 YFSETQ. J lost 6 bases, V lost 4 bases, and 7 bases had no gene match. The CDR3 totals 13 residues. CDR3 amino acids: CASSRGLSSEQYF. DNA of the CDR3: TGCGCCAGCAGCAGGGGACTATCTTCCGAGCAGTACTTC.

The chain combines TRBV19 with TRBJ2-2; D is ambiguous. This CDR3 is 13 amino acids long. V shed 4 bases and J shed 5 bases, with 8 bases lying between them. CDR1 and CDR2 from the germline V gene are LNHDA and SQIVND (reference sequence). CDR3 DNA: TGTGCCAGTAGTAGTATCGGTACCGGGGAGCTGTTTTTT. Translated: CASSSIGTGELFF.

V usage is TRBV28 and J usage is TRBJ1-2; a weak D match, TRBD1 (5 bases). The CDR3 runs to 14 residues. V was shortened by 2 bases and J by 6 bases, with 13 bases between the two germline ends. The germline V gene has CDR1 MDHEN and CDR2 SYDVKM. The CDR3 spells CASSLIQGRNGYTF. CDR3 nucleotides: TGTGCCAGCAGTTTAATCCAGGGTAGAAATGGCTACACCTTC.

This chain joins TRBV19 and TRBJ2-1; D possibly corresponds to TRBD2 (6 bases). V was cut by 5 bases and J by 7 bases, with 12 bases left in between. CDR1 is LNHDA, CDR2 SQIVND, per germline (reference sequence). CDR3 length equals 13 residues. As DNA, the CDR3 is TGTGCCAGTAGTCTGGACTATGAAAATGAGCAGTTCTTC. It codes for CASSLDYENEQFF.

The V call is TRBV6-1, the J call TRBJ2-7; a weak D match, TRBD1 (6 bases). There are 15 residues in the CDR3. Germline assignment: CDR1 MNHNS and CDR2 SASEGT. V was shortened by 2 bases and J by 4 bases, with 15 bases between the two germline ends. The CDR3 reads CASSELGGPAYEQYF. As DNA, the CDR3 is TGTGCCAGCAGTGAACTTGGGGGCCCGGCTTACGAGCAGTACTTC.

The rearrangement joins TRBV27 to TRBJ1-1; D is perhaps TRBD1 (5 bases). CDR1 and CDR2 from the germline V gene are MNHEY and SMNVEV (reference sequence). Between the trimmed V and J ends, which lost 5 bases and 1 base, there was a span of 17 bases. The CDR3 has 16 amino acids. CDR3 amino acids: CASSPYSRAENTEAFF. The CDR3 DNA follows: TGTGCCAGCAGTCCCTACTCCAGGGCAGAGAACACTGAAGCTTTCTTT.

This clone was counted a few times. The genes are TRBV5-1 and TRBJ2-7; 8 bases are shared with TRBD1. CDR1 is SGHRS and CDR2 is YFSETQ in the germline V gene. The J segment lost 0 bases and the V segment lost 0 bases, leaving 11 bases of the junction unmatched. CDR3 length: 18 amino acids. The CDR3 DNA follows: TGCGCCAGCAGCTTGGAGGCGGGGCGTGGGACAGGCTCCTACGAGCAGTACTTC. This encodes CASSLEAGRGTGSYEQYF.

The V gene is TRBV5-6, the J gene TRBJ1-2, with unresolved D. This CDR3 is built from 15 residues. Germline-derived CDR1 and CDR2 are SGHDT and YYEEEE. Trimming removed 2 bases at V and 4 bases at J, with 15 bases between. The chain's CDR3 is CASSFISAEFYGYTF. The CDR3 DNA sequence: TGTGCCAGCAGCTTTATTTCGGCGGAGTTCTATGGCTACACCTTC.

The chain couples TRBV19 to TRBJ2-1; D may be TRBD2 (6 bases). CDR1 is LNHDA, CDR2 SQIVND, per germline (reference sequence). Trimming removed 6 bases at V and 2 bases at J, with 14 bases between. CDR3 size: 15 residues. The CDR3 is CASRPDGEAYNEQFF. The DNA of the CDR3 is TGTGCCAGTAGACCCGACGGGGAGGCCTACAATGAGCAGTTCTTC.

The V and J genes are TRBV7-6 and TRBJ2-7; 7 bases match TRBD1. The CDR3 totals 15 residues. V lost 2 bases to trimming and J lost 2 bases; unmatched junction nucleotides: 6. Germline-derived CDR1 and CDR2 are SGHVS and FNYEAQ. The CDR3 reads CASSLRQGSPYEQYF. Written as DNA, the CDR3 is TGTGCCAGCAGCTTAAGACAGGGATCACCCTACGAGCAGTACTTC.

CDR3 residues: CASSALTTLGAGANYGYTF. The CDR3 DNA reads TGTGCCAGCAGTGCTCTAACGACCCTGGGGGCGGGAGCTAACTATGGCTACACCTTC. This chain joins TRBV6-1 and TRBJ1-2; D is possibly TRBD1 (6 bases). This CDR3 is 19 amino acids long. Germline V gene sequence: CDR1 MNHNS, CDR2 SASEGT. V was pared by 4 bases and J by 0 bases, with 24 bases between.

This clone has just one count. The genes are TRBV5-1 and TRBJ1-1, with D tentatively TRBD1 (6 bases). Germline-derived CDR1 and CDR2 are SGHRS and YFSETQ. This CDR3 contains 15 residues. V was pared by 7 bases and J by 3 bases, with 19 bases between. The CDR3, as DNA: TGCGCCAGCCGCCTTTGGACAGCCGAGGACACTGAAGCTTTCTTT. Translating gives CASRLWTAEDTEAFF.

The DNA for the CDR3 is TGCGCCAGCAGCTTGGGACAGGGCGCTAGCGGGAGAGATACGCAGTATTTT. It is translated as CASSLGQGASGRDTQYF. The chain joins TRBV5-1 to TRBJ2-3; 10 nucleotides line up with TRBD2. The CDR3 loop spans 17 amino acids. The germline V gene encodes CDR1 SGHRS and CDR2 YFSETQ. Trimming removed 0 bases from V and 5 bases from J; junction bases left unmatched: 9.

J is TRBJ1-6 and V is TRBV14; 8 nucleotides agree with TRBD1. Losses at the gene ends were 4 bases for V and 3 bases for J; bases not matched to a gene: 11. Germline V gene data show CDR1 as SGHDN and CDR2 as FVKESK. The CDR3 is 18 amino acids. CDR3 amino acids: CASSPGQGNLHYNSPLHF. CDR3 coding DNA: TGTGCCAGCAGCCCCGGACAGGGCAATTTGCACTATAATTCACCCCTCCACTTT.

The V gene is TRBV30, the J gene TRBJ1-5; 8 positions match TRBD1. This CDR3 comprises 15 residues. Germline V gene sequence: CDR1 GTSNPN, CDR2 SVGIG (reference sequence). V trimming: 1 base; J trimming: 5 bases; junction bases outside the gene matches: 7. The CDR3 here is CAWSEGTGVYQPQHF. In DNA, the CDR3 is TGTGCCTGGAGTGAGGGGACAGGAGTCTATCAGCCCCAGCATTTT.

This clone was found once. V and J are TRBV10-1 and TRBJ1-4, with 8 nucleotides matching TRBD1. The CDR3 loop spans 13 amino acids. Germline-derived CDR1 and CDR2 are WNHNN and SYGVQD (reference sequence). With V trimmed by 6 bases and J by 5 bases, 2 bases remained unmatched. The CDR3 nucleotides read TGCGCCAGCAGCCGGGACAGGAATGAAAAACTGTTTTTT. Residues: CASSRDRNEKLFF.

This chain uses TRBV6-6 with TRBJ1-1, with D perhaps TRBD1 (5 bases). V gave up 0 bases and J gave up 1 base, with 9 bases separating them. This CDR3 is built from 15 residues. The germline V gene encodes CDR1 MNHNY and CDR2 SVGAGI (reference sequence). CDR3 loop: CASSYSMGGNTEAFF. The DNA of the CDR3 is TGTGCCAGCAGTTACTCGATGGGGGGGAACACTGAAGCTTTCTTT.

The V call is TRBV7-9, the J call TRBJ2-7, with 9 positions matching TRBD1. Germline V gene lookup returns CDR1 SEHNR and CDR2 FQNEAQ (reference sequence). The CDR3 loop spans 13 amino acids. Losses at the gene ends were 6 bases for V and 6 bases for J; bases not matched to a gene: 6. The CDR3 spells CASSRDRDSEQYF. The CDR3 nucleotides read TGTGCCAGCAGTCGGGACAGGGACAGCGAGCAGTACTTC.

The sample holds one count of this clone. The J gene is TRBJ2-5, the V gene TRBV24-1; maybe TRBD1 (5 bases). The CDR3 is made up of 14 amino acids. Germline loops: CDR1 KGHDR, CDR2 SFDVKD. Trimming removed 2 bases at V and 5 bases at J, with 11 bases between. CDR3 amino acids: CATSDSTAEETQYF. DNA of the CDR3: TGTGCCACCAGTGATTCGACAGCCGAGGAGACCCAGTACTTC.